Sequencing of this TCR beta chain was carried out in a study of blood T cell repertoires in COVID-19. Study summary: From the United States, Italy and Spain came samples of acute and convalescent COVID-19. PBMCs, B-cell-depleted T cells, or T cells were the source of the cDNA or gDNA that made up the material.

Trimming removed 2 bases from V and 3 bases from J, with 8 bases in between. The CDR3 runs 12 residues. The germline CDR1 and CDR2 sequences are GTSNPN and SVGIG (reference sequence). As processed by the authors: Counts of nucleated cells, estimated from reference gene primer amplification, were obtained. Libraries were prepared by immunoSEQ multiplex PCR; TCRdb keeps only in-frame clonotypes and omits some of them. Clone size and V and J calls were adopted from that table, with D and trimming inferred from the DNA. The table includes approximately 50,000 clones, about nine tenths detected once. This chain connects TRBV30 to TRBJ2-7; D may be TRBD1 (5 bases). Sample: peripheral blood. The sequence was collected from a man aged 50-60 years with active COVID-19. The CDR3 loop is CAWSSGNYEQYF. The DNA of the CDR3 is TGTGCCTGGAGTTCAGGGAACTACGAGCAGTACTTC.